The rows below give T cell receptor beta chains drawn from one sample of a study of resident and recirculating memory T cells in vitiligo. The data were produced by immunoSEQ multiplex PCR, yet TCRdb's version contains in-frame clones alone and is incomplete. The data contain around 40,000 clones, 80% to 95% of them singletons. Material: blood. The receptors shown here come from a male donor with vitiligo. CDR3s include the opening cysteine and the closing phenylalanine or tryptophan. The D gene is left open where the match is weak. A row's size may be missing; if present it is once, few, many or a size class.

clone_size	v_call	d_call	j_call	cdr3_aa	cdr3_nt
.	TRBV21-1	.	TRBJ2-7	CASSITRDRENYEQYF	TGTGCCAGCAGCATTACCCGGGACAGGGAAAACTACGAGCAGTACTTC
.	TRBV19	.	TRBJ1-1	CASMVQGNTEAFF	TGTGCCAGTATGGTACAGGGGAACACTGAAGCTTTCTTT
once	TRBV27	TRBD1	TRBJ2-7	CASSSPTDRGSYEQYF	TGTGCCAGCAGTTCCCCAACCGACAGGGGCTCCTACGAGCAGTACTTC
.	TRBV5-8	.	TRBJ2-5	CASSPGQALSGNGETQYF	TGTGCCAGCAGCCCGGGACAAGCCTTATCCGGAAACGGGGAGACCCAGTACTTC
.	TRBV5-5	.	TRBJ2-2	CASSPLGVANTGELFF	TGTGCCAGCAGCCCGTTAGGGGTGGCGAACACCGGGGAGCTGTTTTTT
.	TRBV15	TRBD2	TRBJ2-1	CATSRTSGADRRLNEQFF	TGTGCCACCAGCAGGACTAGCGGGGCGGATCGTCGTCTCAATGAGCAGTTCTTC
.	TRBV4-1	.	TRBJ2-3	CASSPWGPRASTDTQYF	TGCGCCAGCAGCCCCTGGGGGCCCCGGGCTAGTACAGATACGCAGTATTTT
.	TRBV5-3	.	TRBJ2-5	CARSLFGAGPLQETQYF	TGTGCCAGAAGCTTGTTTGGTGCGGGCCCCCTCCAAGAGACCCAGTACTTC
.	TRBV6-6	.	TRBJ2-2	CASSETGELFF	TGTGCCAGCAGTGAAACAGGGGAGCTGTTTTTT
once	TRBV19	.	TRBJ2-5	CATSPENQETQYF	TGTGCCACTAGCCCGGAGAACCAAGAGACCCAGTACTTC
few	TRBV5-4	.	TRBJ2-3	CASSSSRGSGTQYF	TGTGCCAGCAGCTCGAGCCGGGGTTCCGGAACGCAGTATTTT
once	TRBV27	.	TRBJ2-2	CASRIGGTGELFF	TGTGCCAGCAGAATTGGGGGGACCGGGGAGCTGTTTTTT
.	TRBV27	TRBD1	TRBJ1-2	CASSLGPGGSYGYTF	TGTGCCAGCAGTTTAGGGCCAGGGGGATCCTATGGCTACACCTTC
once	TRBV4-1	TRBD1	TRBJ2-5	CASSGQGGGETQYF	TGCGCCAGCAGCGGACAGGGGGGGGGTGAGACCCAGTACTTC
once	TRBV2	.	TRBJ2-3	CASSEGGGGTDTQYF	TGTGCCAGCAGTGAAGGAGGGGGGGGGACAGATACGCAGTATTTT
.	TRBV5-6	.	TRBJ2-5	CASSARDRPQETQYF	TGTGCCAGCAGCGCGCGCGACAGGCCCCAAGAGACCCAGTACTTC
.	TRBV19	.	TRBJ1-1	CASSTPGGFGRNTEAFF	TGTGCCAGTAGTACTCCCGGGGGGTTTGGGAGGAACACTGAAGCTTTCTTT
.	TRBV6-1	.	TRBJ2-1	CASSGEGGNEQFF	TGTGCCAGCAGTGGAGAGGGGGGGAATGAGCAGTTCTTC
.	TRBV5-1	.	TRBJ2-5	CASSKQYQGETQYF	TGCGCCAGCAGCAAGCAATACCAGGGGGAGACCCAGTACTTC
few	TRBV7-2	.	TRBJ1-5	CASSLDGLGDQPQHF	TGTGCCAGCAGCTTAGACGGGTTAGGGGATCAGCCCCAGCATTTT
.	TRBV4-2	TRBD2	TRBJ2-6	CASSQVSPQGRGGIGANVLTF	TGTGCCAGCAGCCAAGTCTCCCCGCAGGGGCGGGGGGGCATCGGGGCCAACGTCCTGACTTTC
.	TRBV12-5	TRBD1	TRBJ2-2	CASGSGTGGDAGELFF	TGTGCTAGTGGTTCGGGGACAGGAGGAGATGCCGGGGAGCTGTTTTTT
few	TRBV4-1	.	TRBJ2-3	CASSPVTGTDTQYF	TGCGCCAGCAGCCCCGTAACTGGCACAGATACGCAGTATTTT